This T cell receptor beta chain was found in a study of CD8+CD57+ T cells in acquired aplastic anemia. Sequencing was done on patients that had shown CD8+CD57+ cell expansion by flow cytometry. This CDR3 spans 15 amino acids. Germline V gives CDR1 LNHNV, CDR2 YYDKDF (reference sequence). With 2 bases clipped from V and 6 bases from J, the junction kept 3 bases outside the gene matches. About this clonotype itself: Its antigen is as yet unknown.

Genomic DNA was employed as the template in profiling TCR beta VDJ and CDR3. MiXCR, run by TCRdb on the reads, gives a single entry per CDR3 protein. This sample has about 200,000 distinct CDR3 sequences; roughly two thirds occur once, and the top ten carry about 60%. General observations from the study: Approximately 27 CD8+ CDR3 sequences occurred in both the patients and the controls. Patients did not significantly differ from controls in CD8+ Simpson's diversity.

This TCR derives from a human donor with aplastic anemia. This chain uses TRBV15 with TRBJ2-3; 12 positions agree with TRBD2. Sequences were obtained from sorted CD4+, CD8+, or CD8+CD57+ T cells (not recorded which) from PBMCs. For the CDR3, the DNA is TGTGCCACCAGCAGATCTACTAGCGGGAGGGATACGCAGTATTTT. Protein sequence: CATSRSTSGRDTQYF.